The 17 T cell receptor beta chains given below trace back to one sample, sequenced in a study of graft-versus-host responses after intestinal transplantation. Profiled with immunoSEQ multiplex PCR; TCRdb holds only in-frame clones, not every one. This sample has about 110,000 clones; roughly 86% occur once, and the top ten carry around 0.73%. Antigens for these TCRs are unknown. The source material was unstimulated CD4+ T cells sorted from spleen or lymph node cells, sampled before transplant. These receptors were collected from a human donor who was the organ donor for an intestinal transplant.

The CDR3, as DNA: TGTGCCAGCAGTGAAAACCCTGCAACTAATGAAAAACTGTTTTTT. Encoded protein: CASSENPATNEKLFF. This chain connects TRBV6-1 to TRBJ1-4; no definite D call. Germline V gene sequence: CDR1 MNHNS, CDR2 SASEGT. Trimming left V 2 bases short and J 0 bases short, with 7 bases between. This CDR3 comprises 15 residues.

This chain's CDR3 is CASSFSGGNQPQHF. The CDR3 DNA reads TGTGCCAGTAGCTTCAGTGGCGGCAATCAGCCCCAGCATTTT. The J gene is TRBJ1-5, the V gene TRBV19; no reliable D call. The V gene's germline CDR1 is LNHDA and CDR2 SQIVND (reference sequence). Trimming left V 6 bases short and J 2 bases short, with 11 bases between. This CDR3 has 14 residues.

This chain joins TRBV11-3 and TRBJ2-3, with 7 nucleotides matching TRBD1. The CDR3 runs 14 residues. With V trimmed by 9 bases and J by 0 bases, 6 bases remained unmatched. Per the germline V gene, CDR1 is SGHNT and CDR2 is YENEEA. CDR3 sequence reads: CARSDRESTDTQYF. The CDR3 DNA reads TGTGCCAGATCAGACAGGGAGAGCACAGATACGCAGTATTTT.

V gene TRBV11-2 combines with J gene TRBJ2-2; tentatively, D is TRBD2 (6 bases). With 5 bases removed from V and 3 bases from J, the gap between germline ends came to 16 bases. The V gene's germline CDR1 is SGHAT and CDR2 FQNNGV. The CDR3 loop spans 16 amino acids. CDR3 DNA: TGTGCCAGCAGCCACCCCCCTAGCGAGCACACCGGGGAGCTGTTTTTT. This gives the protein CASSHPPSEHTGELFF.

This sequence joins TRBV29-1 and TRBJ2-5; D is perhaps TRBD2 (6 bases). The CDR3 sequence is 13 residues long. Trimming pared 4 bases from V and 1 base from J, leaving 10 bases between. From germline, CDR1 is SQVTM and CDR2 ANQGSEA. The CDR3 spells CSVVGGAQETQYF. The CDR3 coding sequence is TGCAGCGTTGTAGGCGGGGCCCAAGAGACCCAGTACTTC.

CDR3 amino acids: CAISESLAGDTGELFF. CDR3 DNA sequence: TGTGCCATCAGTGAGTCTTTAGCGGGGGACACCGGGGAGCTGTTTTTT. This chain connects TRBV10-3 to TRBJ2-2; 9 bases are shared with TRBD2. The CDR3 has 16 residues. Trimming at V came to 0 bases and at J to 3 bases, leaving 2 bases not matched to a gene. In germline, CDR1 is ENHRY, CDR2 SYGVKD.

This chain's CDR3 is CASGSASKNTGELFF. Written as DNA, the CDR3 is TGTGCCAGCGGATCAGCGAGCAAGAACACCGGGGAGCTGTTTTTT. This sequence joins TRBV28 and TRBJ2-2; D is undetermined. Germline loops: CDR1 MDHEN, CDR2 SYDVKM. The ends were cut back, 8 bases at V and 1 base at J, with 14 bases in the middle. The length of the CDR3 is 15 residues.

The sample holds a few counts of this clone. The J gene is TRBJ1-1, the V gene TRBV18; D is uncertain. This CDR3 has 13 amino acids. Trimming left V 1 base short and J 8 bases short, with 11 bases between. Looked up from germline, CDR1 is KGHSH and CDR2 is LQKENI. For the CDR3, the DNA is TGTGCCAGCTCACCACTGGCCGGCCGGGAAGCTTTCTTT. This gives the protein CASSPLAGREAFF.

The chain uses TRBV10-3 and TRBJ2-7, with 7 bases identical to TRBD2. The CDR3 runs 13 residues. V lost 4 bases, J lost 3 bases, and 3 bases stayed unmatched. CDR1 and CDR2 (germline): ENHRY, SYGVKD. The CDR3 DNA reads TGTGCCATCAGTGGGGGGAGGGGCTACGAGCAGTACTTC. This translates into CAISGGRGYEQYF.

V and J are TRBV5-1 and TRBJ1-1, with D unresolved. Per the germline V gene, CDR1 is SGHRS and CDR2 is YFSETQ. The length of the CDR3 is 15 residues. Trimming shortened V by 4 bases and J by 3 bases, and 16 bases separated the two germline ends. This CDR3 reads CASSPLSGGHTEAFF. The DNA for the CDR3 is TGCGCCAGCAGCCCATTATCAGGCGGCCACACTGAAGCTTTCTTT.

The rearrangement uses TRBV6-5 and TRBJ1-2, with 8 bases fitting TRBD1. V was pared by 4 bases and J by 6 bases, with 7 bases of the junction left unmatched. The length of the CDR3 is 14 residues. The germline CDR1 and CDR2 sequences are MNHEY and SVGAGI. CDR3 nucleotide sequence: TGTGCCAGCAGTTTGAGACAGGGGAGCAATGGCTACACCTTC. Translating gives CASSLRQGSNGYTF.

This sequence joins TRBV5-1 and TRBJ2-5, with TRBD2 matching over 8 bases. Trimming at V came to 6 bases and at J to 5 bases, leaving 6 bases not matched to a gene. The germline V gene has CDR1 SGHRS and CDR2 YFSETQ. The CDR3 extends over 13 amino acids. CDR3 DNA sequence: TGCGCCAGCACCCTAGCGGGTAGTGAGACCCAGTACTTC. As protein: CASTLAGSETQYF.

The chain carries TRBV4-2 and TRBJ1-3; D not certain. V lost 4 bases, J lost 2 bases, and 18 bases lay in between. The CDR3 is made up of 17 amino acids. Germline CDR1 and CDR2: LGHNA and YNFKEQ. CDR3: CASSLQARADTGNTIYF. Written as DNA, the CDR3 is TGTGCCAGCAGCCTCCAAGCAAGGGCAGATACTGGAAACACCATATATTTT.

The chain carries TRBV2 and TRBJ1-5; D is unresolved. CDR3 length: 14 residues. Germline CDR1 reads SNHLY; CDR2 reads FYNNEI. Trimming took off 2 bases at V and 2 bases at J, with 7 bases between the two ends. DNA for the CDR3: TGTGCCAGCAGTGAAAGCATTCGCAATCAGCCCCAGCATTTT. Protein sequence: CASSESIRNQPQHF.

The rearrangement joins TRBV5-1 to TRBJ2-1, with a weak D call TRBD1 (6 bases). The CDR3 covers 16 residues. Germline values: CDR1 SGHRS, CDR2 YFSETQ. V lost 2 bases to trimming and J lost 0 bases, with 12 bases between them. The DNA of the CDR3 is TGCGCCAGCAGCTTCCAGGGGATGAGCTCCTACAATGAGCAGTTCTTC. Its protein is CASSFQGMSSYNEQFF.

The chain uses TRBV11-2 and TRBJ2-7, with D perhaps matching TRBD1 or TRBD2 (6 bases each). The CDR3 is made up of 16 amino acids. The V gene's germline CDR1 is SGHAT and CDR2 FQNNGV. V was cut by 0 bases and J by 2 bases, with 14 bases left in between. Here the CDR3 reads CASSLDWGALPYEQYF. CDR3 DNA: TGTGCCAGCAGCTTAGATTGGGGGGCCCTACCCTACGAGCAGTACTTC.

This chain uses TRBV27 with TRBJ2-1; perhaps TRBD2 as D (5 bases). Looked up from germline, CDR1 is MNHEY and CDR2 is SMNVEV (reference sequence). V was pared by 2 bases and J by 9 bases, with 14 bases between. This CDR3 is 14 amino acids long. The CDR3 region is CASSLLVFRGEQFF. The DNA of the CDR3 is TGTGCCAGCAGTTTACTCGTATTCCGGGGTGAGCAGTTCTTC.